The 32 T cell receptor beta chains presented below share a single source sample, sequenced in a study of blood T cell repertoires in COVID-19. Repertoires were generated with immunoSEQ multiplex PCR, while TCRdb's copy carries only in-frame clones and drops some. The sample carries around 47,000 clones, around 86% recorded once. Material: peripheral blood. Source of these receptors: a man between 65 and 85 years old with active COVID-19.

This rearrangement joins TRBV29-1 to TRBJ1-1; TRBD1 matches 7 bases. This CDR3 has 16 amino acids. Germline V CDR1 and CDR2: SQVTM, ANQGSEA. V gave up 4 bases and J gave up 1 base; unmatched junction bases: 12. This CDR3 reads CSVGRGRQGWNTEAFF. The CDR3 DNA reads as TGCAGCGTTGGAAGGGGCCGACAGGGATGGAACACTGAAGCTTTCTTT.

The sample holds a few counts of this clone. The J gene is TRBJ1-5, the V gene TRBV3-1 (or the pseudogene TRBV3-2); D remains ambiguous. The CDR3 runs 17 residues. The germline CDR1 and CDR2 sequences are LGHDT and YNNKEL (reference sequence). Trimming shortened V by 0 bases and J by 0 bases, and 12 bases separated the two germline ends. The CDR3 sequence is CASSQDPGRYSNQPQHF. In DNA form, the CDR3 reads TGTGCCAGCAGCCAAGATCCAGGCCGGTATAGCAATCAGCCCCAGCATTTT.

The chain has TRBV15 and TRBJ2-3, with 11 bases fitting TRBD2. This CDR3 has 16 residues. Germline V gene lookup returns CDR1 LNHNV and CDR2 YYDKDF (reference sequence). V was clipped by 3 bases and J by 6 bases; unmatched bases: 8. CDR3 loop: CATSSQLAGGGDTQYF. CDR3 nucleotides: TGTGCCACCAGCAGTCAGCTAGCGGGGGGAGGCGATACGCAGTATTTT.

This clone has only a few counts. This chain uses TRBV10-3 with TRBJ2-2; D perhaps matches TRBD1 (6 bases). CDR3 size: 14 residues. Germline loops: CDR1 ENHRY, CDR2 SYGVKD. Trimming removed 5 bases from V and 1 base from J, with 8 bases in between. The CDR3 nucleotides read TGTGCCATCAGTAAGGACAGGAACACCGGGGAGCTGTTTTTT. Its translation is CAISKDRNTGELFF.

The chain's CDR3 is CATSRGQGGLGDTQYF. The CDR3 coding sequence is TGTGCCACCAGCAGAGGGCAGGGAGGTTTAGGAGATACGCAGTATTTT. The chain combines TRBV15 with TRBJ2-3; D may be TRBD2 (6 bases). V lost 1 base and J lost 5, with 16 bases in between. This CDR3 region has 16 residues. Germline assignment: CDR1 LNHNV and CDR2 YYDKDF (reference sequence). Combining the CDR3 with reference TRBV15 and TRBJ2-3 gives the whole variable domain DAMVIQNPRYQVTQFGKPVTLSCSQTLNHNVMYWYQQKSSQAPKLLFHYYDKDFNNEADTPDNFQSRRPNTSFCFLDIRSPGLGDTAMYLCATSRGQGGLGDTQYFGPGTRLTVL.

This clone has just one count. The chain has TRBV7-9 and TRBJ1-1; no definite D call. This CDR3 is 13 amino acids long. Germline lookup yields CDR1 SEHNR and CDR2 FQNEAQ (reference sequence). The germline V and J ends were trimmed by 5 bases and 5 bases, with 12 bases remaining between them. The chain's CDR3 is CASSPGEITEAFF. The CDR3 DNA is TGTGCCAGCAGCCCTGGGGAGATTACTGAAGCTTTCTTT.

This chain uses TRBV7-2 with TRBJ2-1; 8 bases fit TRBD2. The germline gives CDR1 SGHTA, CDR2 FQGNSA. The V gene end was trimmed by 0 bases and the J gene end by 3 bases; junction bases not matched to a gene: 4. The CDR3 contains 16 residues. The CDR3 sequence: CASSLAITSGYNEQFF. CDR3 coding DNA: TGTGCCAGCAGCTTAGCGATTACTAGCGGCTACAATGAGCAGTTCTTC.

J is TRBJ1-1 and V is TRBV11-2, with D maybe TRBD1 (5 bases). The CDR3 is 14 residues long. V dropped 5 bases and J dropped 0 bases, with 10 bases sitting between them. Germline V lookup: CDR1 SGHAT, CDR2 FQNNGV. The CDR3 coding sequence is TGTGCCAGCAGCCGGGGGAATCTGAACACTGAAGCTTTCTTT. It is translated as CASSRGNLNTEAFF.

V is TRBV6-1 and J is TRBJ2-7; D is possibly TRBD1 (6 bases). CDR3 length: 15 residues. Germline V gene data show CDR1 as MNHNS and CDR2 as SASEGT. The V end lost 3 bases, the J end lost 5 bases, and 17 bases lay between the germline ends. The CDR3: CASSEPTGGRDEQYF. The CDR3 DNA sequence: TGTGCCAGCAGTGAGCCGACAGGTGGAAGAGACGAGCAGTACTTC.

The gene calls are TRBV5-1 and TRBJ1-3; D gene ambiguous. The CDR3 consists of 12 residues. From germline, CDR1 is SGHRS and CDR2 YFSETQ. The V and J ends lost 4 bases and 8 bases respectively, with 10 bases between them. CDR3 coding DNA: TGCGCCAGCAGCCCTGGGCAGGACACCATATATTTT. Its protein is CASSPGQDTIYF.

In its sample, this clone was seen a few times. V and J are TRBV27 and TRBJ2-7, with D possibly being TRBD1 (5 bases). V was trimmed by 2 bases and J by 3 bases, leaving 11 bases between them. The length of the CDR3 is 14 residues. Germline-derived CDR1 and CDR2 are MNHEY and SMNVEV (reference sequence). CDR3 DNA sequence: TGTGCCAGCAGTTTAAGGGGTTCTAACTACGAGCAGTACTTC. As protein: CASSLRGSNYEQYF.

The chain combines TRBV4-2 with TRBJ1-6, with 10 bases that match TRBD1. The CDR3 runs 14 residues. The V and J ends lost 4 bases and 9 bases, in that order; junction bases with no gene match: 3. Germline loops: CDR1 LGHNA, CDR2 YNFKEQ. This CDR3 reads CASSRDRGGSPLHF. CDR3 DNA: TGTGCCAGCAGCCGGGACAGGGGAGGTTCACCCCTCCACTTT.

V is TRBV5-1 and J is TRBJ2-6; 9 nucleotides agree with TRBD1. The germline V gene has CDR1 SGHRS and CDR2 YFSETQ. The CDR3 is 20 residues long. The J segment lost 0 bases and the V segment lost 1 base, leaving 11 bases of the junction unmatched. The CDR3 DNA is TGCGCCAGCAGCTTGTCGGGACAGGGTATTATCAGCTCTGGGGCCAACGTCCTGACTTTC. This sequence encodes CASSLSGQGIISSGANVLTF.

The rearrangement uses TRBV4-1 and TRBJ2-7; no firm D call. Germline V gives CDR1 MGHRA, CDR2 YSYEKL. The CDR3 length is 15 residues. V shed 0 bases and J shed 1 base, with 10 bases lying between them. As DNA, the CDR3 is TGCGCCAGCAGCCAAGATCCCATTCAGTCCTACGAGCAGTACTTC. It yields the protein CASSQDPIQSYEQYF.

V and J are TRBV3-1 (or the pseudogene TRBV3-2) and TRBJ1-1; 7 positions agree with TRBD1. V lost 4 bases, J lost 5 bases, and 10 bases stayed unmatched. Per the germline V gene, CDR1 is LGHDT and CDR2 is YNNKEL (reference sequence). The CDR3 covers 15 residues. In DNA form, the CDR3 reads TGTGCCAGCAGCCTACAACCAGGGGGTCAAACTGAAGCTTTCTTT. Its protein product is CASSLQPGGQTEAFF.

The chain combines TRBV5-1 with TRBJ2-2; possible D gene TRBD1, 6 bases. The germline V and J ends were trimmed by 2 bases and 1 base, with 9 bases remaining between them. The CDR3 runs 15 residues. Looked up from germline, CDR1 is SGHRS and CDR2 is YFSETQ. This CDR3 reads CASSFSQGNTGELFF. The CDR3 DNA follows: TGCGCCAGCAGCTTTTCACAGGGGAACACCGGGGAGCTGTTTTTT.

This clone appeared a few times. This chain connects TRBV10-3 to TRBJ1-6; 8 bases are shared with TRBD1. V shed 2 bases, J shed 4 bases, and the junction held 1 base outside the gene matches. This CDR3 comprises 15 residues. The V gene's germline CDR1 is ENHRY and CDR2 SYGVKD. The CDR3, as DNA: TGTGCCATCAGTGAGGGACAGGGATATAATTCACCCCTCCACTTT. Translation: CAISEGQGYNSPLHF.

The chain joins TRBV19 to TRBJ2-2, with D possibly matching TRBD1 (5 bases). The V gene lost 5 bases and the J gene lost 1 base, with 14 bases spanning the gap. The CDR3 is made up of 16 amino acids. From germline, CDR1 is LNHDA and CDR2 SQIVND (reference sequence). CDR3 protein: CASSDLGRWNTGELFF. In nucleotides, the CDR3 is TGTGCCAGTAGTGATCTGGGGCGGTGGAACACCGGGGAGCTGTTTTTT.

CDR3 coding DNA: TGTGCCAGCAGCTCGGACGCGGGTAATAATTCACCCCTCCACTTT. Amino acid sequence: CASSSDAGNNSPLHF. The J gene is TRBJ1-6, the V gene TRBV7-9; D is ambiguous. There are 15 residues in the CDR3. The germline V gene encodes CDR1 SEHNR and CDR2 FQNEAQ (reference sequence). V lost 4 bases, J lost 5 bases, and 12 bases lay in between.

This clone was recorded only once. J is TRBJ2-7 and V is TRBV5-4; possibly TRBD1 for D (6 bases). The CDR3 length is 12 residues. The germline V and J ends were trimmed by 4 bases and 5 bases, with 10 bases remaining between them. Germline values: CDR1 SGHNT, CDR2 YYREEE (reference sequence). The CDR3 is CASSPAGDEQYF. The CDR3 nucleotides read TGTGCCAGCAGCCCTGCAGGGGACGAGCAGTACTTC.

This chain links TRBV4-2 with TRBJ2-7, with 8 positions matching TRBD1. Germline V gene lookup returns CDR1 LGHNA and CDR2 YNFKEQ. The CDR3 is 15 residues long. V trimming: 1 base; J trimming: 3 bases; junction bases outside the gene matches: 5. CDR3 sequence: CASSQGTGFVYEQYF. The CDR3 DNA reads TGTGCCAGCAGCCAAGGGACAGGGTTCGTCTACGAGCAGTACTTC.

Written as DNA, the CDR3 is TGTGCCAGCAGCCCCCGGGTACAGGGTTCTTACACCGGGGAGCTGTTTTTT. It is translated as CASSPRVQGSYTGELFF. The J gene is TRBJ2-2, the V gene TRBV7-2; D may be TRBD1 (6 bases). The CDR3 runs to 17 residues. Germline loops: CDR1 SGHTA, CDR2 FQGNSA. Trimming removed 5 bases at V and 3 bases at J, with 19 bases between.

This chain joins TRBV6-5 and TRBJ1-4; D not resolved. This CDR3 comprises 13 residues. The germline CDR1 and CDR2 sequences are MNHEY and SVGAGI. Trimming left V 6 bases short and J 3 bases short, with 8 bases between. The CDR3 protein is CASRDNANEKLFF. CDR3 DNA sequence: TGTGCCAGCAGAGACAACGCTAATGAAAAACTGTTTTTT.

The rearrangement links TRBV7-2 to TRBJ2-7; 9 bases agree with TRBD1. The CDR3 extends over 14 amino acids. Trimming removed 5 bases from V and 6 bases from J; junction bases left unmatched: 8. In germline, CDR1 is SGHTA, CDR2 FQGNSA. As DNA, the CDR3 is TGTGCCAGCAGCCCGGACAGGGGTGGCCGCGAGCAGTACTTC. Protein product: CASSPDRGGREQYF.

This chain uses TRBV5-1 with TRBJ2-7, with 7 bases aligning to TRBD1. This CDR3 has 16 residues. The junction had 12 bases not matched to a gene; V was cut back by 0 bases and J by 6 bases. Germline lookup yields CDR1 SGHRS and CDR2 YFSETQ. CDR3 amino acids: CASSLGGYRQGSEQYF. The CDR3 DNA reads as TGCGCCAGCAGCTTGGGGGGATACAGACAGGGTTCCGAGCAGTACTTC.

V and J are TRBV28 and TRBJ2-7, with 8 bases fitting TRBD2. This CDR3 contains 12 residues. CDR1 and CDR2 (germline): MDHEN, SYDVKM. J was trimmed by 3 bases and V by 5 bases; bases with no gene match: 0. CDR3 DNA: TGTGCCAGCAGTAGCGGGGGCTACGAGCAGTACTTC. Translation: CASSSGGYEQYF.

The gene calls are TRBV7-9 and TRBJ1-1; the D gene is possibly TRBD1 (5 bases). V lost 6 bases to trimming and J lost 6 bases, with 17 bases between them. There are 14 residues in the CDR3. Per germline, CDR1 SEHNR and CDR2 FQNEAQ (reference sequence). CDR3 DNA sequence: TGTGCCAGCAGTCCGACAGCCTTGGGGTCTGAAGCTTTCTTT. This sequence encodes CASSPTALGSEAFF.

This clone was picked up one time. This chain joins TRBV19 and TRBJ2-7; 9 nucleotides line up with TRBD1. Per germline, CDR1 LNHDA and CDR2 SQIVND (reference sequence). J lost 6 bases, V lost 5 bases, and 8 bases had no gene match. The CDR3 consists of 14 residues. CDR3 loop: CASSSGTGFLEQYF. CDR3 DNA: TGTGCCAGTAGTTCCGGGACAGGGTTTCTCGAGCAGTACTTC.

J is TRBJ1-3 and V is TRBV10-1; D unresolved. The CDR3 sequence is 13 residues long. V lost 8 bases, J lost 1 base, and 9 bases lay in between. Germline V lookup: CDR1 WNHNN, CDR2 SYGVQD (reference sequence). CDR3 sequence reads: CASGTDSGNTIYF. The CDR3 DNA reads TGCGCCAGCGGAACAGATTCTGGAAACACCATATATTTT.

The V call is TRBV24-1, the J call TRBJ2-3; D is perhaps TRBD1 (6 bases). Trimming took 3 bases from V and 0 from J, leaving 15 bases between them. CDR3 size: 17 residues. The V gene's germline CDR1 is KGHDR and CDR2 SFDVKD. The CDR3 is CATSDAPGATSTDTQYF. The DNA of the CDR3 is TGTGCCACCAGTGATGCCCCAGGGGCTACTAGCACAGATACGCAGTATTTT.

This chain uses TRBV3-1 (or the pseudogene TRBV3-2) with TRBJ2-2; 10 nucleotides align to TRBD1. V lost 7 bases and J lost 4; bases outside the gene matches: 3. The CDR3 totals 14 residues. Germline assignment: CDR1 LGHDT and CDR2 YNNKEL (reference sequence). As DNA, the CDR3 is TGTGCCAGCAACGACAGGGGGCGCACCGGGGAGCTGTTTTTT. Its translation: CASNDRGRTGELFF.

This clone showed up just a few times. The DNA for the CDR3 is TGCGCCAGCAGACTCAGGGGCACATCAAGCTCCTACGAGCAGTACTTC. Translating it yields CASRLRGTSSSYEQYF. V is TRBV4-3 and J is TRBJ2-7; maybe TRBD1 (6 bases). The CDR3 consists of 16 residues. Germline V gene sequence: CDR1 LGHNA, CDR2 YSLEER. Trimming cost V 6 bases and J 0 bases, with 18 bases left between them.